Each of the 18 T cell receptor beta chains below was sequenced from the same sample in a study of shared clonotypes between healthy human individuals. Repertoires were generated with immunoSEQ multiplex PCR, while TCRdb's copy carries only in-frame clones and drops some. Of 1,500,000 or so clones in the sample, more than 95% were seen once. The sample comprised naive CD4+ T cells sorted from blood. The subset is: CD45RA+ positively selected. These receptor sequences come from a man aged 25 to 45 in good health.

DNA for the CDR3: TGTGCCAGCAGTATTCAGAACTATGGCTACACCTTC. As protein: CASSIQNYGYTF. V is TRBV2 and J is TRBJ1-2; D is ambiguous. This CDR3 contains 12 residues. The V gene's germline CDR1 is SNHLY and CDR2 FYNNEI. With 5 bases removed from V and 2 bases from J, the gap between germline ends came to 6 bases.

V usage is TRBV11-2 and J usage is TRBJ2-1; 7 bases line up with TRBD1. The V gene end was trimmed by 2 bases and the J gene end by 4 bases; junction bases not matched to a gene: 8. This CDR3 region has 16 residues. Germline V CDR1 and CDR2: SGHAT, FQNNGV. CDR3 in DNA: TGTGCCAGCAGCTTACAGACAGGGCGAAATTACAATGAGCAGTTCTTC. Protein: CASSLQTGRNYNEQFF.

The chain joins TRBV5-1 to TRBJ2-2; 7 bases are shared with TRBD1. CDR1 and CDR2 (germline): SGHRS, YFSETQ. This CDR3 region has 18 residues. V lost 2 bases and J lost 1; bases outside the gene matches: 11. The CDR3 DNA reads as TGCGCCAGCAGCTTTTCTATCGGGACAGTGGGGAACACCGGGGAGCTGTTTTTT. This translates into CASSFSIGTVGNTGELFF.

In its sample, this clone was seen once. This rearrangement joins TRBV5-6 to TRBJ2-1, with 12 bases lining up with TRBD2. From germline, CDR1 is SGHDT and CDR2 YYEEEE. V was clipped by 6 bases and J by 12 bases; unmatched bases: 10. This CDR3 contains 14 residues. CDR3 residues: CASIRGTSGYRQFF. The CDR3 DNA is TGTGCCAGCATTAGAGGGACTAGCGGGTACAGGCAGTTCTTC.

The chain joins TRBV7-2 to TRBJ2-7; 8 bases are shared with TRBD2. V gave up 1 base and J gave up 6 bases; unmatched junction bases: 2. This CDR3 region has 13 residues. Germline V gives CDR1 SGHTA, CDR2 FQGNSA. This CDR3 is CASSLVRGVEQYF. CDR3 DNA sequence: TGTGCCAGCAGCTTAGTGCGGGGGGTCGAGCAGTACTTC.

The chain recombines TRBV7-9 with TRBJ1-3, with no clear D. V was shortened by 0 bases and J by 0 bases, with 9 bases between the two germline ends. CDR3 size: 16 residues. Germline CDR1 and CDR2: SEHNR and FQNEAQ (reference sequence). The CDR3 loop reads CASSLASVSSGNTIYF. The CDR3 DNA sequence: TGTGCCAGCAGCTTAGCCTCAGTAAGCTCTGGAAACACCATATATTTT.

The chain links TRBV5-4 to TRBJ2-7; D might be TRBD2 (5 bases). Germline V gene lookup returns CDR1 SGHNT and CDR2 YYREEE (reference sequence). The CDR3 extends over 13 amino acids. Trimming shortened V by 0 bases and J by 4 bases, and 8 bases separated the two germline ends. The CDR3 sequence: CASSLATSYEQYF. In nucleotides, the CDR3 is TGTGCCAGCAGCTTGGCTACTAGTTACGAGCAGTACTTC.

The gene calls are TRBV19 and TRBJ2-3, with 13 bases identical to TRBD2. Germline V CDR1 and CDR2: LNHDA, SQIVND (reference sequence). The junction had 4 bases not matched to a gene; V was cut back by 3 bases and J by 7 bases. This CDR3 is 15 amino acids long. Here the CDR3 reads CASSIRGLAGYTQYF. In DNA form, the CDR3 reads TGTGCCAGTAGTATTAGGGGACTAGCGGGATATACGCAGTATTTT.

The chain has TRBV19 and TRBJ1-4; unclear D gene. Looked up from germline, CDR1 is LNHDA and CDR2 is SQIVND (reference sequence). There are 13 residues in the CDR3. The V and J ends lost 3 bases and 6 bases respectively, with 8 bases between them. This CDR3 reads CASSMKIDEKLFF. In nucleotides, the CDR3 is TGTGCCAGTAGTATGAAAATAGATGAAAAACTGTTTTTT.

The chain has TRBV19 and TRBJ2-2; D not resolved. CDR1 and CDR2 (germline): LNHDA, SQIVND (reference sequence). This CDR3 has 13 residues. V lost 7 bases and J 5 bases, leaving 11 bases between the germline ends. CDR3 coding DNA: TGTGCCAGTAATCGTATAGGAACCGGGGAGCTGTTTTTT. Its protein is CASNRIGTGELFF.

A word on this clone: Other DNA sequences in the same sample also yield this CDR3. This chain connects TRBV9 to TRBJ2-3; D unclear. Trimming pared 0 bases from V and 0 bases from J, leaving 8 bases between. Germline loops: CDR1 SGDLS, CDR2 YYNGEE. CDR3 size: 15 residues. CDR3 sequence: CASSVVGSSTDTQYF. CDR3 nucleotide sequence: TGTGCCAGCAGCGTAGTTGGTTCTAGCACAGATACGCAGTATTTT.

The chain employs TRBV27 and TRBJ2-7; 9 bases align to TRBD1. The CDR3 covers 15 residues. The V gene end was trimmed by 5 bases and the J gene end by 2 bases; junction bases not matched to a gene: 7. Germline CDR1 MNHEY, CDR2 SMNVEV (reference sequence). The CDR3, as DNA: TGTGCCAGCAGTCCGCGGACAGGGGCACCCTACGAGCAGTACTTC. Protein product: CASSPRTGAPYEQYF.

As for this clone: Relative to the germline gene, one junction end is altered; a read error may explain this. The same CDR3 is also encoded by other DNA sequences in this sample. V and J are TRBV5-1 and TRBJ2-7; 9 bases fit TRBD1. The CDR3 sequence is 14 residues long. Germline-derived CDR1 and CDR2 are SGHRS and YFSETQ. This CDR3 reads CASSTGTGPYEQYF. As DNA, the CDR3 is TGCGCCAGCAGTACCGGGACAGGGCCGTACGAGCAGTATTTC.

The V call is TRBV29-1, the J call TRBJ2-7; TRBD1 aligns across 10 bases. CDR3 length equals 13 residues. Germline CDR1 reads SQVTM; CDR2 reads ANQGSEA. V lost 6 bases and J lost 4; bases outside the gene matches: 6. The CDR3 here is CSVTPGQGYEQYF. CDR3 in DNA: TGCAGCGTGACCCCGGGACAGGGGTACGAGCAGTACTTC.

The CDR3 DNA sequence: TGTGCCATCAGTGAGGTGGGTGGGGGCGCCGGAAACACCATATATTTT. It translates to CAISEVGGGAGNTIYF. V and J are TRBV10-3 and TRBJ1-3; D is perhaps TRBD1 (6 bases). Germline V gene sequence: CDR1 ENHRY, CDR2 SYGVKD. The CDR3 is made up of 16 amino acids. V dropped 2 bases and J dropped 4 bases, with 15 bases sitting between them.

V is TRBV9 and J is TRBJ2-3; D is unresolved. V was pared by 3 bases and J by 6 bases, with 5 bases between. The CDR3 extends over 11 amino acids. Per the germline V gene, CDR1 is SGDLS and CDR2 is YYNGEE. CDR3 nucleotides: TGTGCCAGCAGCGGGATGGATACGCAGTATTTT. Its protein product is CASSGMDTQYF.

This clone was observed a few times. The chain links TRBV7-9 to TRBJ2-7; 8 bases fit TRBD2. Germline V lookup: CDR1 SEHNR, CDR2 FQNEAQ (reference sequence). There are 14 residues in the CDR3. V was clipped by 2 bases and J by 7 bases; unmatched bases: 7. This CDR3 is CASSLSGSSGEQYF. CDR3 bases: TGTGCCAGCAGCTTAAGCGGGAGCTCTGGTGAGCAGTACTTC.

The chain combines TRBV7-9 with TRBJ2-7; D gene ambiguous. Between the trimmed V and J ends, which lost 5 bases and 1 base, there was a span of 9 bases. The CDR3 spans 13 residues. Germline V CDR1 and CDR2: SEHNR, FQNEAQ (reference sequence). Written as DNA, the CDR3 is TGTGCCAGCAGCCCCGAAGGTTCCTACGAGCAGTACTTC. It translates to CASSPEGSYEQYF.